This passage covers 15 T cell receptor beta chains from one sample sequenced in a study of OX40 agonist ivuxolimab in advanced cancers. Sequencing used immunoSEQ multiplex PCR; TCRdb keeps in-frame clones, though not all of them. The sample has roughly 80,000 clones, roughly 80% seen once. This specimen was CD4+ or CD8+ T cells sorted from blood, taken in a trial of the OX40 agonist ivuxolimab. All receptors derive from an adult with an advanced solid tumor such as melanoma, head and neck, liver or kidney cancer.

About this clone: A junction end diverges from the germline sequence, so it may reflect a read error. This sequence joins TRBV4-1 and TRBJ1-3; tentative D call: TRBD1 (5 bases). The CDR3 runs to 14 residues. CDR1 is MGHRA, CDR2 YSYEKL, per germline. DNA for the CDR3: TGCGCCAGCAGCCAGGGACCGAGGGGAAGCACCATATATTTT. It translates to CASSQGPRGSTIYF.

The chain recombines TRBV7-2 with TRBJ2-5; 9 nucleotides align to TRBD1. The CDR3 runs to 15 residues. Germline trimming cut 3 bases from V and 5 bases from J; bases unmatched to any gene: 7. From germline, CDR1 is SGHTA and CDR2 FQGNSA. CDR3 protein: CASSFNRDRVETQYF. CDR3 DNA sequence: TGTGCCAGCAGCTTCAACCGGGACAGGGTGGAGACCCAGTACTTC.

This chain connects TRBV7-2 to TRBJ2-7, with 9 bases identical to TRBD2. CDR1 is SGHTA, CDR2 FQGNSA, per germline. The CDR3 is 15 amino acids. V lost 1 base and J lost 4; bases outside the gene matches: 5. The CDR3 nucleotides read TGTGCCAGCAGCTTAGTGCGGCTAGCGGGGTACGAGCAGTACTTC. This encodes CASSLVRLAGYEQYF.

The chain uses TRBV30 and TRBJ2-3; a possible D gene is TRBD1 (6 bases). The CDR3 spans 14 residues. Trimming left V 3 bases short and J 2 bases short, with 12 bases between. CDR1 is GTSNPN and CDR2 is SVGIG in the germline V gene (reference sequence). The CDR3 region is CAWSSGASTDTQYF. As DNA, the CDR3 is TGTGCCTGGAGCTCAGGGGCCTCCACAGATACGCAGTATTTT.

The CDR3, as DNA: TGTGCCAGCAGTTACTGGGCAGGAACCAACTATGGCTACACCTTC. This gives the protein CASSYWAGTNYGYTF. The chain employs TRBV6-5 and TRBJ1-2; D is ambiguous. The CDR3 contains 15 residues. Trimming stripped 1 base from V and 2 bases from J, with 11 bases between. Per germline, CDR1 MNHEY and CDR2 SVGAGI.

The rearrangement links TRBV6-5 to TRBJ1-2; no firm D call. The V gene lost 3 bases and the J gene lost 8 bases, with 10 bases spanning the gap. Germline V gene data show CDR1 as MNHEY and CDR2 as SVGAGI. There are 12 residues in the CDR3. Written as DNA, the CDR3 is TGTGCCAGCAGTTATCCAGCCGGAGGCTACACCTTC. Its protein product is CASSYPAGGYTF.

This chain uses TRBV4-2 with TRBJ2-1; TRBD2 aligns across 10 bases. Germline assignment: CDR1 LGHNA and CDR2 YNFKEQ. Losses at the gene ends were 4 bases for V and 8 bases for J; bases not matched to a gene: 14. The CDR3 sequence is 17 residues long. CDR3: CASSPHLASGGSDEQFF. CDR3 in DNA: TGTGCCAGCAGCCCCCACCTCGCTAGCGGGGGTAGTGATGAGCAGTTCTTC.

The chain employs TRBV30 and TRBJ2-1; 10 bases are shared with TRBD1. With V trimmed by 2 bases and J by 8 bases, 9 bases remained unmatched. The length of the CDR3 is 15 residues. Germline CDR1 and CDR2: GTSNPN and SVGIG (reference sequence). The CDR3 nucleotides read TGTGCCTGGAGTCGTACCGGGACAGGGGTATATGAGCAGTTCTTC. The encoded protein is CAWSRTGTGVYEQFF.

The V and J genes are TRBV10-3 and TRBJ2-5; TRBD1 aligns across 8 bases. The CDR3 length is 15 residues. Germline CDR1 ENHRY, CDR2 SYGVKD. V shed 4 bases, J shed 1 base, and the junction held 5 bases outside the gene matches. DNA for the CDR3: TGTGCCATCAGTGTGACAGGGGTTTCCCAAGAGACCCAGTACTTC. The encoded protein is CAISVTGVSQETQYF.

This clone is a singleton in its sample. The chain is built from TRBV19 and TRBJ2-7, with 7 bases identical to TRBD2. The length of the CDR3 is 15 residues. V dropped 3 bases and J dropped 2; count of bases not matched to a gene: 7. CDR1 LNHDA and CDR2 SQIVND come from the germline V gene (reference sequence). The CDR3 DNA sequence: TGTGCCAGTAGTATGGTTGCAGGGAGGGCCTACGAGCAGTACTTC. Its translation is CASSMVAGRAYEQYF. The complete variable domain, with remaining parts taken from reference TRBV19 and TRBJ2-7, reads DGGITQSPKYLFRKEGQNVTLSCEQNLNHDAMYWYRQDPGQGLRLIYYSQIVNDFQKGDIAEGYSVSREKKESFPLTVTSAQKNPTAFYLCASSMVAGRAYEQYFGPGTRLTVT.

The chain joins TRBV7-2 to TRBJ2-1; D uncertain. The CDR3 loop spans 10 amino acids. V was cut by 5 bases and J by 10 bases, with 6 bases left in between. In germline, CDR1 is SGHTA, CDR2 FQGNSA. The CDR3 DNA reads TGTGCCAGCAGCCCCCCAGAGCAGTTCTTC. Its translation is CASSPPEQFF.

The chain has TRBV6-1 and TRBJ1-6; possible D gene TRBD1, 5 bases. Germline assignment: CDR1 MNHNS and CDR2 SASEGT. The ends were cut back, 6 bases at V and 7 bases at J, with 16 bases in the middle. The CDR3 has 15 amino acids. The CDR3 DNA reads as TGTGCCAGCAGGATGTGGGGGTCGCCCAATTCACCCCTCCACTTT. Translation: CASRMWGSPNSPLHF.

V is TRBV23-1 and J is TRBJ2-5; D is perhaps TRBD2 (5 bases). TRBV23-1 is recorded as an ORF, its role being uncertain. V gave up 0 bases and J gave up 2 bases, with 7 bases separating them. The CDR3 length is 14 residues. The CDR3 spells CASSQSEGQETQYF. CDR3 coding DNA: TGCGCCAGCAGTCAATCCGAGGGTCAAGAGACCCAGTACTTC.

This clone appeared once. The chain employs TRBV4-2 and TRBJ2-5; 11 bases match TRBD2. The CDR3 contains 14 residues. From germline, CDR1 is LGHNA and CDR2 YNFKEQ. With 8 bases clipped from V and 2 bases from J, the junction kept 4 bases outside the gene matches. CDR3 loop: CASATSGVQETQYF. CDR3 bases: TGTGCCAGCGCGACTAGCGGGGTACAAGAGACCCAGTACTTC.

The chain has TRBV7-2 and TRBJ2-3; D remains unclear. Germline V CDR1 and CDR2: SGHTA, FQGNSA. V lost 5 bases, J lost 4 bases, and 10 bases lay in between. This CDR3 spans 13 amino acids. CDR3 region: CASSIDRADTQYF. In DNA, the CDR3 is TGTGCCAGCAGCATAGACCGGGCAGATACGCAGTATTTT.